One sample yielded the 9 T cell receptor beta chains listed below, sequenced in a study of graft-versus-host responses after intestinal transplantation. Sequencing was performed with immunoSEQ multiplex PCR; in TCRdb, only in-frame clones are kept and a portion is missing. The table records about 46,000 clones, just under 95% of them present only once. The sequencing here drew on PBMCs, taken 786 days after a first intestinal transplant, on the day of a second. These receptors were collected from a human patient who received an intestinal transplant, so some T cells may come from the graft donor.

The chain combines TRBV7-9 with TRBJ1-2; unclear D gene. CDR1 is SEHNR and CDR2 is FQNEAQ in the germline V gene (reference sequence). Trimming pared 4 bases from V and 5 bases from J, leaving 14 bases between. CDR3 length: 14 amino acids. CDR3 bases: TGTGCCAGCAGCTCTATGGACGGAATATATGGCTACACCTTC. Protein sequence: CASSSMDGIYGYTF.

The CDR3: CASSYGTSGSRKYF. Here the CDR3 DNA reads TGTGCCAGCAGTTATGGGACTAGCGGGAGTCGAAAGTATTTT. J is TRBJ2-3 and V is TRBV6-1, with 14 positions matching TRBD2. Looked up from germline, CDR1 is MNHNS and CDR2 is SASEGT. V gave up 5 bases and J gave up 13 bases; unmatched junction bases: 8. This CDR3 is 14 amino acids long.

This clone has only one observation. This rearrangement joins TRBV6-4 to TRBJ1-2; TRBD1 aligns across 7 bases. CDR3 size: 14 residues. Germline V gene sequence: CDR1 MRHNA, CDR2 SNTAGT. V lost 6 bases to trimming and J lost 4 bases; unmatched junction nucleotides: 8. The CDR3, as DNA: TGTGCCAGCAGACGCGGGGAGGGGGCCTATGGCTACACCTTC. Protein product: CASRRGEGAYGYTF.

The chain is built from TRBV5-8 and TRBJ2-3; unclear D gene. There are 12 residues in the CDR3. CDR1 is SGHTS and CDR2 is YDEGEE in the germline V gene. Trimming cost V 4 bases and J 7 bases, with 10 bases left between them. The CDR3 sequence is CASSATTNTQYF. Here the CDR3 DNA reads TGTGCCAGCAGCGCTACTACTAATACGCAGTATTTT.

This clone was recorded only once. The V call is TRBV5-1, the J call TRBJ1-1; maybe TRBD1 (6 bases). V lost 5 bases to trimming and J lost 0 bases, with 17 bases between them. The CDR3 length is 16 residues. The germline CDR1 and CDR2 sequences are SGHRS and YFSETQ. DNA for the CDR3: TGCGCCAGCAGTTTTGCAGGGGCCGCACTGAACACTGAAGCTTTCTTT. Residues: CASSFAGAALNTEAFF.

The rearrangement uses TRBV7-2 and TRBJ1-5; 7 bases line up with TRBD1. From germline, CDR1 is SGHTA and CDR2 FQGNSA. Trimming took 4 bases from V and 3 from J; bases not matched to a gene: 3. This CDR3 region has 14 residues. The CDR3 sequence: CASSSRGDNQPQHF. The CDR3 nucleotides read TGTGCCAGCAGCTCCAGGGGGGACAATCAGCCCCAGCATTTT. Filled out from reference TRBV7-2 and TRBJ1-5, the complete variable domain reads GAGVSQSPSNKVTEKGKDVELRCDPISGHTALYWYRQSLGQGLEFLIYFQGNSAPDKSGLPSDRFSAERTGGSVSTLTIQRTQQEDSAVYLCASSSRGDNQPQHFGDGTRLSIL.

The chain has TRBV30 and TRBJ1-6, with 10 bases fitting TRBD1. This CDR3 spans 14 amino acids. The V gene's germline CDR1 is GTSNPN and CDR2 SVGIG (reference sequence). The V segment lost 0 bases and the J segment 8 bases; nucleotides outside the gene matches: 1. CDR3 in DNA: TGTGCCTGGAGTGTAGGGACAGGGGATTCACCCCTCCACTTT. Translated: CAWSVGTGDSPLHF.

V gene TRBV6-5 combines with J gene TRBJ1-3, with D possibly TRBD1 on 5 matching bases. Germline V gene sequence: CDR1 MNHEY, CDR2 SVGAGI. The CDR3 runs to 15 residues. V gave up 2 bases and J gave up 4 bases, with 12 bases separating them. CDR3 in amino acids: CASSYRGISGNTIYF. CDR3 coding DNA: TGTGCCAGCAGTTACAGGGGAATATCCGGAAACACCATATATTTT.

This chain links TRBV2 with TRBJ1-5; D uncertain. Germline loops: CDR1 SNHLY, CDR2 FYNNEI. CDR3 size: 14 residues. Trimming took 0 bases from V and 0 from J, leaving 3 bases between them. This CDR3 is CASSEAASNQPQHF. The DNA of the CDR3 is TGTGCCAGCAGTGAAGCGGCTAGCAATCAGCCCCAGCATTTT. Complete variable domain (other parts from reference TRBV2 and TRBJ1-5): EPEVTQTPSHQVTQMGQEVILRCVPISNHLYFYWYRQILGQKVEFLVSFYNNEISEKSEIFDDQFSVERPDGSNFTLKIRSTKLEDSAMYFCASSEAASNQPQHFGDGTRLSIL.